The subject of this entry is one T cell receptor (beta chain). These data originate in a study of blood T cell repertoires in COVID-19. The method was immunoSEQ multiplex PCR; TCRdb's version includes in-frame clones alone and lacks a portion of them. The sample has roughly 120,000 clones; over 60% are singletons. This CDR3 is 14 amino acids long. V trimming: 3 bases; J trimming: 3 bases; junction bases outside the gene matches: 4. Per the germline V gene, CDR1 is LGHDT and CDR2 is YNNKEL (reference sequence). Specimen: peripheral blood. The chain links TRBV3-1 (or the pseudogene TRBV3-2) to TRBJ1-2; 7 bases agree with TRBD1. This receptor was taken from a human donor in a cohort sampled during active or convalescent COVID-19. The CDR3 reads CASSHRDSYYGYTF. CDR3 nucleotide sequence: TGTGCCAGCAGCCATCGGGACAGCTACTATGGCTACACCTTC.